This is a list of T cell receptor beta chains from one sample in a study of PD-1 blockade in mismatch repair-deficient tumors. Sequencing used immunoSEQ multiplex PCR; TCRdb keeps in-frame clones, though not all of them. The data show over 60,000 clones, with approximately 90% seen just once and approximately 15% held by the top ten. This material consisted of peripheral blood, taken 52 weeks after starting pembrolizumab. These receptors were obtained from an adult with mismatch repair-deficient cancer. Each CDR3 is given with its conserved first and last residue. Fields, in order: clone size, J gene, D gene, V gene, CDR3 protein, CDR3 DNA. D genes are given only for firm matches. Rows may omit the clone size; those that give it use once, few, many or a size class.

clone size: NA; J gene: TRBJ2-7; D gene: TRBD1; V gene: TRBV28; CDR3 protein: CASSFLGDRGSYEQYF; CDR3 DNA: TGTGCCAGCAGTTTTTTAGGGGACAGGGGCTCCTACGAGCAGTACTTC
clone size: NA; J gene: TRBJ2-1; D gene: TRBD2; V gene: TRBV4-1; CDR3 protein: CASSQGAWRLAGVKGSIEQFF; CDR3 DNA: TGCGCCAGCAGCCAAGGTGCGTGGAGACTAGCGGGAGTTAAGGGGAGCATCGAGCAGTTCTTC
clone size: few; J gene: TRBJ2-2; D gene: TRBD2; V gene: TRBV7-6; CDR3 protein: CASSSLAGTSGNTGELFF; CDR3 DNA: TGTGCCAGCAGCTCCCTGGCAGGGACTAGCGGGAACACCGGGGAGCTGTTTTTT
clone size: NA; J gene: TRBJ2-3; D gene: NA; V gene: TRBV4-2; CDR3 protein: CASSQDHWRGTDTQYF; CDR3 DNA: TGTGCCAGCAGCCAAGATCACTGGAGGGGCACAGATACGCAGTATTTT
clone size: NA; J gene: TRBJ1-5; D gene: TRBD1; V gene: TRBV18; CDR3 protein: CASSPPRQGAYAPQHF; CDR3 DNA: TGTGCCAGCTCACCCCCCCGACAGGGGGCATACGCGCCCCAGCATTTT
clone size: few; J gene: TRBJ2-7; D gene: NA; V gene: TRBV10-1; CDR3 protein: CASSESGYEQYF; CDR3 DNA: TGCGCCAGCAGTGAAAGCGGCTACGAGCAGTACTTC
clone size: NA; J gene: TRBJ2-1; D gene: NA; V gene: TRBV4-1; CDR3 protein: CASSLGDSNYNEQFF; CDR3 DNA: TGCGCCAGCAGCCTAGGGGACTCCAATTACAATGAGCAGTTCTTC
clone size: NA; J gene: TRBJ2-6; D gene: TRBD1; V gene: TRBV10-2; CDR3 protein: CASSSTDRAGANVLTF; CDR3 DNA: TGCGCCAGCAGCTCGACCGACAGGGCCGGGGCCAACGTCCTGACTTTC